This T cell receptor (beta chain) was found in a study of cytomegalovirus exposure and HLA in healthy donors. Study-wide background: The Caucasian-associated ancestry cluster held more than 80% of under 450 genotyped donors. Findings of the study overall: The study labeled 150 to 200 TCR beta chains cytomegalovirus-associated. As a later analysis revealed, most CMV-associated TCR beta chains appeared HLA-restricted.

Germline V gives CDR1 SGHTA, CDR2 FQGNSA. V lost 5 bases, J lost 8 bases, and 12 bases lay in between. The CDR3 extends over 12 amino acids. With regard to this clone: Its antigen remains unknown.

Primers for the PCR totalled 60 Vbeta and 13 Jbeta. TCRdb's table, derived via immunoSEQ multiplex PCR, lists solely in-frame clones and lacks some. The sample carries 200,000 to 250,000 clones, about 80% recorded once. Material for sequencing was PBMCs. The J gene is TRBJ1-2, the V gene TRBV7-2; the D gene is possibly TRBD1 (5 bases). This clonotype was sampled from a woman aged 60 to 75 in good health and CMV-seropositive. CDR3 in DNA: TGTGCCAGCAGCACCCAGGGTTACGGCTACACCTTC. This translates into CASSTQGYGYTF.